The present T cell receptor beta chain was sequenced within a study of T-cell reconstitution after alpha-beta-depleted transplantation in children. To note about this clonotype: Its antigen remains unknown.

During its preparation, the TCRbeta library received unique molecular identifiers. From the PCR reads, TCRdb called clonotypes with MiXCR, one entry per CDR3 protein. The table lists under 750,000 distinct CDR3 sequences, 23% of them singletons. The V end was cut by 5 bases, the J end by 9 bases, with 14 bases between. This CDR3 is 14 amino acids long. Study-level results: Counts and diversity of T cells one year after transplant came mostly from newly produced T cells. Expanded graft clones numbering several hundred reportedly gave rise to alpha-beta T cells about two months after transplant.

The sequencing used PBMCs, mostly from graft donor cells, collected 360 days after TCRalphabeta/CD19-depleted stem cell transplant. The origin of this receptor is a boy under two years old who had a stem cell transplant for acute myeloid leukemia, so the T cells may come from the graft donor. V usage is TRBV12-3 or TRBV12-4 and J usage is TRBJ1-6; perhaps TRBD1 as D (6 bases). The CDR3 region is CASSPRQEGSPLHF. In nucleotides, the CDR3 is TGTGCCAGCAGTCCCCGACAGGAGGGTTCACCCCTCCACTTT.